The rows below give T cell receptor beta chains drawn from one sample of a study of blood T cell repertoires in COVID-19. Sequencing used immunoSEQ multiplex PCR; TCRdb keeps in-frame clones, though not all of them. This sample has 260,000 or so clones, with about nine tenths found just once. Input material: PBMCs or T cells enriched from blood (not recorded which). The source is a woman under 40 with acute COVID-19. Both conserved end residues are part of each CDR3. D genes are given only for firm matches. Expanded clones are given a class, and other clones once, few, many or no size at all.

clone size	D gene	V gene	J gene	CDR3 DNA	CDR3 protein
few	NA	TRBV10-3	TRBJ2-7	TGTGCCATCGCGGAGGGGACCGACGAGCAGTACTTC	CAIAEGTDEQYF
NA	TRBD1	TRBV7-8	TRBJ2-7	TGTGCCAGCAGCCAACCGGGACAGGGGGCTTACGAGCAGTACTTC	CASSQPGQGAYEQYF
NA	TRBD2	TRBV27	TRBJ2-3	TGTGCCAGCAGTTTAGGCTACGGACTAGGCACAGATACGCAGTATTTT	CASSLGYGLGTDTQYF
NA	NA	TRBV6-2/TRBV6-3	TRBJ1-6	TGTGCCAGCAGTTCACAGGGTTACATTTCACCCCTCCACTTT	CASSSQGYISPLHF
NA	NA	TRBV7-2	TRBJ2-5	TGTGCCAGCAGCCTGACATCTGAGACCCAGTACTTC	CASSLTSETQYF
NA	TRBD2	TRBV6-5	TRBJ2-4	TGTGCCAGCAGTTACTCGATGACTAGCGGCATTCAGTACTTC	CASSYSMTSGIQYF
NA	NA	TRBV2	TRBJ1-6	TGTGCCAGCATCTTGGCTTCCAATTCACCCCTCCACTTT	CASILASNSPLHF
few	NA	TRBV19	TRBJ1-1	TGTGCCAGTACCCTGACAGAACCAAACACTGAAGCTTTCTTT	CASTLTEPNTEAFF
NA	TRBD1	TRBV6-5	TRBJ2-3	TGTGCCAGCAGTTCCCGGGACAGGGGGGGCACAGATACGCAGTATTTT	CASSSRDRGGTDTQYF
NA	NA	TRBV10-3	TRBJ1-1	TGTGCCATCAGGGATCTTAAAAGGGGAATTAGAGGCACTGAAGCTTTCTTT	CAIRDLKRGIRGTEAFF
NA	NA	TRBV27	TRBJ1-5	TGTGCCAGCAGTTTAACCAGGGTGCAGCCCCAGCATTTT	CASSLTRVQPQHF
once	NA	TRBV2	TRBJ1-1	TGTGCCAGCAGTATCAGAGGGCCGAACACTGAAGCTTTCTTT	CASSIRGPNTEAFF
NA	NA	TRBV19	TRBJ1-1	TGTGCCAGTCGGTCACAGGGCGGCATAAAAAACACTGAAGCTTTCTTT	CASRSQGGIKNTEAFF
NA	NA	TRBV6-5	TRBJ2-7	TGTGCCAGCAGTTACAAGGGGGGGTACGAGCAGTACTTC	CASSYKGGYEQYF
NA	NA	TRBV2	TRBJ2-5	TGTGCCAGCAGTCTGGGCCAGGGGTCGGGGACTAAAAAAGAGACCCAGTACTTC	CASSLGQGSGTKKETQYF
NA	TRBD1	TRBV5-1	TRBJ1-2	TGCGCCAGCAGCGCATCCGGGACAGCGGGAGCCCTTGGCTACACCTTC	CASSASGTAGALGYTF
few	NA	TRBV2	TRBJ1-3	TGTGCCAGCAGTAACCGGGATACCCTCATCTTACCTGGAAACACCATATATTTT	CASSNRDTLILPGNTIYF
NA	TRBD1	TRBV4-1	TRBJ1-2	TGCGCCAGCAGCCAAGGGGACAGTAACTTCTATGGCTACACCTTC	CASSQGDSNFYGYTF
NA	TRBD1	TRBV7-2	TRBJ2-7	TGTGCCAGCAGCTTAACCCCAGGGACAGGGGACGAGCAGTACTTC	CASSLTPGTGDEQYF
NA	TRBD1	TRBV7-9	TRBJ2-5	TGTGCCAGCAGCAAGGGACAGCTCGCCCAAGAGACCCAGTACTTC	CASSKGQLAQETQYF
once	NA	TRBV5-1	TRBJ1-4	TGCGCCAGCAGCTTGGGGGCGATCTCAACTAATGAAAAACTGTTTTTT	CASSLGAISTNEKLFF
few	NA	TRBV7-9	TRBJ1-2	TGTGCCAGCAGCTTTGGAGGGGCGGACTATGGCTACACCTTC	CASSFGGADYGYTF
NA	TRBD1	TRBV19	TRBJ2-3	TGTGCCAGTAGCCTTAAACAGGGGGCTGATACGCAGTATTTT	CASSLKQGADTQYF
NA	NA	TRBV3-1/TRBV3-2	TRBJ1-2	TGTGCCAGCAGCCAAGATTCCAGACTAGGCTACACCTTC	CASSQDSRLGYTF
NA	NA	TRBV27	TRBJ1-4	TGTGCCAGCAGTTTACGGGGGTGGGATGAAAAACTGTTTTTT	CASSLRGWDEKLFF
NA	NA	TRBV3-1/TRBV3-2	TRBJ1-1	TGTGCCAGCAGCCTCGTGGAGTCCACTGAAGCTTTCTTT	CASSLVESTEAFF